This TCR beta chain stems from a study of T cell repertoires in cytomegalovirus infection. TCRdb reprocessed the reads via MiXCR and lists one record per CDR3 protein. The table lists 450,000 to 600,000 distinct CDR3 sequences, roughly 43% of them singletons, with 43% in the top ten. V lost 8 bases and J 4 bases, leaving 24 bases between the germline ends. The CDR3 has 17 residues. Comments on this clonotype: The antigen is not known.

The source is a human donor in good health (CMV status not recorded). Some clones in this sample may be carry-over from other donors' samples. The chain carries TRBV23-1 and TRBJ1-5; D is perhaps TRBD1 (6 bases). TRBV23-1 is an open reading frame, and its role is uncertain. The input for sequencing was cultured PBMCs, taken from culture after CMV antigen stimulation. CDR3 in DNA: TGCGCCAGCGGAATATACGTGCACAGGGTCAGGAATCAGCCCCAGCATTTT. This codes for CASGIYVHRVRNQPQHF.